This is a list of T cell receptor beta chains from one sample in a study of T cells in Graves' hyperthyroidism and ophthalmopathy. TCRdb fed the multiplex PCR reads into MiXCR, producing one record per CDR3 protein. The sample carries about 720,000 distinct CDR3 sequences, roughly 15% recorded once. The sample taken for sequencing was blood. These receptors came from a young man with Graves' hyperthyroidism. Both conserved end residues are trimmed from each CDR3. Fields, in order: J gene, V gene, D gene, CDR3 length, CDR3 protein. D genes are given only for firm matches.

j_gene: TRBJ2-7; v_gene: TRBV3-1; d_gene: TRBD2; len: 12; CDR3aa: ASSQMTSAYEQY
j_gene: TRBJ2-2; v_gene: TRBV6-5; d_gene: NA; len: 14; CDR3aa: ASSYSTSLQVGELF
j_gene: TRBJ1-5; v_gene: TRBV28; d_gene: NA; len: 15; CDR3aa: ASSHYGGGTSNQPQH
j_gene: TRBJ2-5; v_gene: TRBV10-3; d_gene: TRBD1; len: 14; CDR3aa: AIIPGQGNNEETQY
j_gene: TRBJ1-2; v_gene: TRBV20-1; d_gene: NA; len: 10; CDR3aa: SARGQSYGYT
j_gene: TRBJ1-5; v_gene: TRBV6-1; d_gene: NA; len: 15; CDR3aa: ATTGTPPVPSNQPQH
j_gene: TRBJ2-1; v_gene: TRBV20-1; d_gene: TRBD2; len: 12; CDR3aa: SADSGSSYNEQF
j_gene: TRBJ2-1; v_gene: TRBV30; d_gene: NA; len: 9; CDR3aa: AWAGPREQF
j_gene: TRBJ2-1; v_gene: TRBV2; d_gene: TRBD1; len: 11; CDR3aa: ASSGQGVNEQF
j_gene: TRBJ2-5; v_gene: TRBV20-1; d_gene: TRBD1; len: 15; CDR3aa: SAREGGTTGGFETQY
j_gene: TRBJ1-5; v_gene: TRBV10-3; d_gene: NA; len: 12; CDR3aa: AISEAGGNQPQH
j_gene: TRBJ2-5; v_gene: TRBV11-3; d_gene: NA; len: 13; CDR3aa: ASSFFLEYRETQY
j_gene: TRBJ2-5; v_gene: TRBV28; d_gene: TRBD2; len: 14; CDR3aa: ASRLRLAGAGQTQY
j_gene: TRBJ1-2; v_gene: TRBV7-2; d_gene: NA; len: 12; CDR3aa: ASSLGLLPYGYT
j_gene: TRBJ2-1; v_gene: TRBV6-4; d_gene: TRBD2; len: 13; CDR3aa: ASSETSGRPNEQF
j_gene: TRBJ1-3; v_gene: TRBV13; d_gene: TRBD1; len: 14; CDR3aa: ASSTGGSLSGNTIY
j_gene: TRBJ2-3; v_gene: TRBV12-3/TRBV12-4; d_gene: NA; len: 13; CDR3aa: ASTPSLGRTDTQY
j_gene: TRBJ2-3; v_gene: TRBV11-2; d_gene: NA; len: 13; CDR3aa: ASSVLVLHTDTQY
j_gene: TRBJ2-2; v_gene: TRBV25-1; d_gene: TRBD2; len: 13; CDR3aa: ASSEGGGGTGELF
j_gene: TRBJ1-5; v_gene: TRBV2; d_gene: NA; len: 14; CDR3aa: ASTPGPNYSNQPQH
j_gene: TRBJ2-7; v_gene: TRBV28; d_gene: NA; len: 13; CDR3aa: ASSSHSTAIYEQY
j_gene: TRBJ2-3; v_gene: TRBV7-2; d_gene: TRBD1; len: 15; CDR3aa: ASSLVGTGVRVDTQY
j_gene: TRBJ1-2; v_gene: TRBV5-5; d_gene: NA; len: 13; CDR3aa: ASSPTGSDSYGYT
j_gene: TRBJ2-7; v_gene: TRBV20-1; d_gene: TRBD1; len: 12; CDR3aa: SAPSGTGSDEQY
j_gene: TRBJ2-7; v_gene: TRBV20-1; d_gene: NA; len: 11; CDR3aa: SARDQQVYEQY
j_gene: TRBJ2-7; v_gene: TRBV12-5; d_gene: NA; len: 12; CDR3aa: ASAPSGATYEQY
j_gene: TRBJ2-2; v_gene: TRBV2; d_gene: NA; len: 9; CDR3aa: ARRDRRELF
j_gene: TRBJ2-1; v_gene: TRBV5-6; d_gene: NA; len: 11; CDR3aa: ASSLGGRAEQF
j_gene: TRBJ2-3; v_gene: TRBV5-1; d_gene: TRBD2; len: 16; CDR3aa: ASSPGTSGGPSTDTQY
j_gene: TRBJ2-3; v_gene: TRBV20-1; d_gene: TRBD2; len: 14; CDR3aa: SARVGGRAVTDTQY
j_gene: TRBJ2-1; v_gene: TRBV12-3/TRBV12-4; d_gene: TRBD2; len: 14; CDR3aa: ASTPEGLAGYNEQF
j_gene: TRBJ1-4; v_gene: TRBV7-9; d_gene: NA; len: 15; CDR3aa: ASSPGFSLGFNEKLF
j_gene: TRBJ2-1; v_gene: TRBV28; d_gene: NA; len: 14; CDR3aa: ASSGYRASSYNEQF
j_gene: TRBJ1-2; v_gene: TRBV11-2; d_gene: NA; len: 12; CDR3aa: ASSLRPRNYGYT
j_gene: TRBJ2-5; v_gene: TRBV2; d_gene: NA; len: 12; CDR3aa: ASSGGGPQETQY
j_gene: TRBJ2-3; v_gene: TRBV7-9; d_gene: NA; len: 13; CDR3aa: ASSLGGGYHHTQY
j_gene: TRBJ1-1; v_gene: TRBV24-1; d_gene: NA; len: 11; CDR3aa: ATSEGVATEAF
j_gene: TRBJ1-3; v_gene: TRBV10-3; d_gene: NA; len: 12; CDR3aa: AISRGVTGNTIY
j_gene: TRBJ1-2; v_gene: TRBV2; d_gene: NA; len: 10; CDR3aa: ASRKYNYGCT
j_gene: TRBJ1-2; v_gene: TRBV27; d_gene: NA; len: 12; CDR3aa: ASSPTPTSYGYT
j_gene: TRBJ2-7; v_gene: TRBV20-1; d_gene: NA; len: 12; CDR3aa: SASVNPSMDEQY
j_gene: TRBJ1-1; v_gene: TRBV3-1; d_gene: NA; len: 15; CDR3aa: ASSQGAMGYMNTEAF
j_gene: TRBJ1-1; v_gene: TRBV12-3/TRBV12-4; d_gene: NA; len: 10; CDR3aa: ASSSYRGTAF
j_gene: TRBJ2-4; v_gene: TRBV18; d_gene: TRBD2; len: 18; CDR3aa: ASSPPGLAGLPIAKNIQY
j_gene: TRBJ2-3; v_gene: TRBV10-3; d_gene: NA; len: 13; CDR3aa: AISDPRGPTDTQY
j_gene: TRBJ2-2; v_gene: TRBV7-3; d_gene: NA; len: 14; CDR3aa: ASSPDAYTPTGELF
j_gene: TRBJ2-7; v_gene: TRBV4-1; d_gene: NA; len: 15; CDR3aa: ASSQRAEGPNSYEQY
j_gene: TRBJ2-7; v_gene: TRBV6-2/TRBV6-3; d_gene: TRBD2; len: 13; CDR3aa: ASSYGLAGAYEQY
j_gene: TRBJ1-4; v_gene: TRBV20-1; d_gene: NA; len: 12; CDR3aa: SATRDGLNEKLF
j_gene: TRBJ2-7; v_gene: TRBV5-5; d_gene: NA; len: 12; CDR3aa: ASRKTDMSYEQY
j_gene: TRBJ1-5; v_gene: TRBV10-3; d_gene: TRBD1; len: 13; CDR3aa: AISEGQGVNQPQH
j_gene: TRBJ2-1; v_gene: TRBV29-1; d_gene: NA; len: 10; CDR3aa: STGHRYNEQF
j_gene: TRBJ2-7; v_gene: TRBV15; d_gene: NA; len: 14; CDR3aa: ATSRGPGLTTYEQY